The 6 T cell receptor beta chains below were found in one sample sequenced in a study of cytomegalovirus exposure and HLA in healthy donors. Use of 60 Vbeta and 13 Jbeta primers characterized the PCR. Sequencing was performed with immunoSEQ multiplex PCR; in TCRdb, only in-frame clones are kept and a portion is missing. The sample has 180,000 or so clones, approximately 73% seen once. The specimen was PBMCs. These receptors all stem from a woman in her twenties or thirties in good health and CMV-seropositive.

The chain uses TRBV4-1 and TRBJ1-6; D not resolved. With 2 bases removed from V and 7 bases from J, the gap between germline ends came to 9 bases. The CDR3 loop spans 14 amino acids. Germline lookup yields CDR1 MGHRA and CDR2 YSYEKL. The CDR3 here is CASSQIVPNSPLHF. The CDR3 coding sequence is TGCGCCAGCAGCCAAATAGTCCCAAATTCACCCCTCCACTTT.

The chain's CDR3 is CASRPWGQGDRQPQHF. CDR3 in DNA: TGTGCCAGCAGGCCTTGGGGGCAGGGAGATCGACAGCCCCAGCATTTT. V usage is TRBV27 and J usage is TRBJ1-5, with D possibly TRBD1 on 6 matching bases. From germline, CDR1 is MNHEY and CDR2 SMNVEV (reference sequence). Between the trimmed V and J ends, which lost 6 bases and 7 bases, there was a span of 22 bases. The length of the CDR3 is 16 residues.

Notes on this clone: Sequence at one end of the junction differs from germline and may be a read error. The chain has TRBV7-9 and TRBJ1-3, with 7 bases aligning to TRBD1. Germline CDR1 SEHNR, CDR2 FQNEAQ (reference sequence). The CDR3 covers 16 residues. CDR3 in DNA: TGTTCCAGCAGCTCCCGATCACTGGGACAGGGAAACACCATATATTTT. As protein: CSSSSRSLGQGNTIYF.

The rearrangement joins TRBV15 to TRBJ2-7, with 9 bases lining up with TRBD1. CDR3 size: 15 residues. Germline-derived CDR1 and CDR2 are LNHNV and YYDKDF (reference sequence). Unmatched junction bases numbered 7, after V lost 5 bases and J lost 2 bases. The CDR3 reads CATSGNRDRAYEQYF. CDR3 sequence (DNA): TGTGCCACCAGCGGTAACCGGGACAGGGCCTACGAGCAGTACTTC. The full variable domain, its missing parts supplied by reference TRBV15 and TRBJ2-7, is DAMVIQNPRYQVTQFGKPVTLSCSQTLNHNVMYWYQQKSSQAPKLLFHYYDKDFNNEADTPDNFQSRRPNTSFCFLDIRSPGLGDTAMYLCATSGNRDRAYEQYFGPGTRLTVT.

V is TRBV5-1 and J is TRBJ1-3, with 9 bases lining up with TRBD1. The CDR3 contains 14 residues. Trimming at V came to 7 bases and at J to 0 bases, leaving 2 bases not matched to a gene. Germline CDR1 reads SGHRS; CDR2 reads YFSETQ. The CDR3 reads CASGTGSSGNTIYF. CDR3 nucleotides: TGCGCCAGCGGGACAGGGAGCTCTGGAAACACCATATATTTT. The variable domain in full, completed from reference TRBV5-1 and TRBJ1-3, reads KAGVTQTPRYLIKTRGQQVTLSCSPISGHRSVSWYQQTPGQGLQFLFEYFSETQRNKGNFPGRFSGRQFSNSRSEMNVSTLELGDSALYLCASGTGSSGNTIYFGEGSWLTVV.

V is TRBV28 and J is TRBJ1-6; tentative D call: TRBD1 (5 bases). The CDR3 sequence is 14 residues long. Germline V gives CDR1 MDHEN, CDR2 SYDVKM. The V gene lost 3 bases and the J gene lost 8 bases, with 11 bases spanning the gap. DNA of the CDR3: TGTGCCAGCAGTTTCGATCAGGGTGATTCACCCCTCCACTTT. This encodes CASSFDQGDSPLHF.